This T cell receptor beta chain was identified in a study of blood T cell repertoires in COVID-19 (dated by TCRdb to the early 2020s). Context from the whole study: Samples from collaborators originated in the United States, Italy and Spain and spanned both the acute and convalescent phases of COVID-19. The prospective study material was composed of cDNA or gDNA derived from T cells, B-cell-depleted T cells, or PBMCs. Deeply sampled blood TCRbeta repertoires from subjects exposed to, actively infected with, or recovered from COVID-19 were included in the dataset. A freely available public database, intended as a resource for researchers studying the immune response to SARS-CoV-2, is where the repertoires were released. The samples were drawn from two sources: the first 160 participants of the ongoing ImmuneRACE study, and 1,254 subjects contributed by 6 global collaborators. The sample metadata nearly always contained a de-identified subject ID, COVID-19 status, age in years and sex. Where available, HLA class I and class II types were taken from metadata supplied by the sample provider and were not determined by assay-based typing.

Worth noting for this clone: Its cognate antigen has yet to be identified. Qualities for individual bases were not recorded, and no much larger clone is one base off.

On the study overall, not on this receptor specifically: The quantity of clinical and demographic metadata differed by source and by participant and was supplied without curation.

Each collaborating institution followed its own protocols to collect whole blood in K2EDTA tubes. For TCRbeta analysis, collaborators shipped samples as frozen whole blood, isolated PBMCs, or DNA extracted from either of those sample types. TCRbeta CDR3 regions were amplified from genomic DNA using the immunoSEQ Assay, a bias-controlled multiplex PCR. On the authors' methods: Within the assay, amplification of reference gene primers was used to estimate how many nucleated cells each sample contained. To quantify the absolute abundance of each unique TCRbeta CDR3 rearrangement, sequence reads were collapsed and filtered. For each sample, productive Simpson clonality was calculated as the square root of Simpson's diversity index over productive rearrangements. TCRdb stores this immuneACCESS table with in-frame sequences only. Part of the clones is absent; in the studies checked, under half of the shortfall reflects unresolved V genes, and no reason is known for the rest. V, J and clone size derive from that table, while D and trimming were established from the DNA sequence. The sample table contains under 150,000 clones; only one count was recorded for roughly 80% of them. Roughly 8.6% of the sample comes from the top ten.

CDR1 and CDR2, per the germline V gene (reference sequence), are GTSNPN and SVGIG. The CDR3 sequence holds 15 residues, the cysteine and phenylalanine included. Solely the CDR3 DNA is kept, with 45 bases framed from the first base. V is cut by 0 bases and J by 7 bases, and the space between the germline ends is 16 bases. The specimen was peripheral blood. Here the chain combines TRBV30 and TRBJ2-1; the D gene is possibly TRBD2, with 6 bases matching. This clonotype originated in a man between 45 and 60 years old with active or convalescent COVID-19. The sequence in DNA is TGTGCCTGGAGTGTGGGGGGAGGCGGGAATAATGAGCAGTTCTTC. Translated, this is CAWSVGGGGNNEQFF. The entire variable domain, with the stretches around the CDR3 drawn from the reference TRBV30 and TRBJ2-1 proteins, is SQTIHQWPATLVQPVGSPLSLECTVEGTSNPNLYWYRQAAGRGLQLLFYSVGIGQISSEVPQNLSASRPQDRQFILSSKKLLLSDSGFYLCAWSVGGGGNNEQFFGPGTRLTVL.